Sequencing of this T cell receptor (beta chain) was carried out in a study of blood T cell repertoires in COVID-19. TCRdb keeps only in-frame clones here, not all; method: immunoSEQ multiplex PCR. The sample holds more than 200,000 clones, 70% to 90% seen once. The sequence was obtained from a man younger than 35 with active or convalescent COVID-19. The sample was peripheral blood.

The CDR3, as DNA: TGTGCCAGCAGCTTAGGCTGGGTCCCAGGAGAGCAGTACTTC. Translating gives CASSLGWVPGEQYF. This chain connects TRBV7-2 to TRBJ2-7; D uncertain. The CDR3 totals 14 residues. Germline loops: CDR1 SGHTA, CDR2 FQGNSA. Deletions cut 1 base from V and 7 bases from J, with 14 bases between.